This is a list of T cell receptor beta chains from one sample in a study of blood T cell repertoires in COVID-19. The method was immunoSEQ multiplex PCR; TCRdb's version includes in-frame clones alone and lacks a portion of them. The sample records about 89,000 clones, approximately 88% being singletons. Sequencing was carried out using peripheral blood. The source of these receptors is a man aged 55 to 70 with acute or convalescent COVID-19. The conserved cysteine and the conserved F or W are not part of the CDR3 here.

cdr3_length: 11
v_call: TRBV29-1
j_call: TRBJ1-1
cdr3_aa: SVEEDWNTEAF

cdr3_length: 13
v_call: TRBV6-6
j_call: TRBJ2-3
cdr3_aa: ASSTGTGGADTQY

cdr3_length: 11
v_call: TRBV6-5
j_call: TRBJ1-1
cdr3_aa: AIHRGTNTEAF

cdr3_length: 14
v_call: TRBV28
j_call: TRBJ2-5
cdr3_aa: ASSSPTSGGRETQY

cdr3_length: 13
v_call: TRBV27
j_call: TRBJ1-2
cdr3_aa: ASSLLGSVNYGYT

cdr3_length: 13
v_call: TRBV28
j_call: TRBJ2-1
cdr3_aa: ASSLVGGPFNEQF

cdr3_length: 12
v_call: TRBV5-5
j_call: TRBJ2-7
cdr3_aa: ASSPGQGDYEQY

cdr3_length: 16
v_call: TRBV4-1
j_call: TRBJ2-7
cdr3_aa: ASSPVVGLAGGHYEQY

cdr3_length: 11
v_call: TRBV10-3
j_call: TRBJ2-1
cdr3_aa: AISETSRGEQF

cdr3_length: 11
v_call: TRBV2
j_call: TRBJ1-2
cdr3_aa: ASSGVANYGYT

cdr3_length: 12
v_call: TRBV30
j_call: TRBJ1-6
cdr3_aa: AWSLGQPWSPLH

cdr3_length: 14
v_call: TRBV24-1
j_call: TRBJ2-7
cdr3_aa: ATLYPTGKGSYEQY

cdr3_length: 9
v_call: TRBV9
j_call: TRBJ1-2
cdr3_aa: ASSAFSGYT

cdr3_length: 14
v_call: TRBV10-1
j_call: TRBJ1-5
cdr3_aa: ASCPGQGLSNQPQH

cdr3_length: 14
v_call: TRBV5-1
j_call: TRBJ2-3
cdr3_aa: ASSSAVAGPTDTQY

cdr3_length: 13
v_call: TRBV4-1
j_call: TRBJ2-1
cdr3_aa: ASSQGLADYNEQF

cdr3_length: 14
v_call: TRBV21-1
j_call: TRBJ2-4
cdr3_aa: ASSKPDSSSPGIQY

cdr3_length: 11
v_call: TRBV29-1
j_call: TRBJ1-2
cdr3_aa: SVYPGQGDGYT

cdr3_length: 15
v_call: TRBV24-1
j_call: TRBJ2-2
cdr3_aa: ATSRTSGTSNTGELF

cdr3_length: 14
v_call: TRBV7-2
j_call: TRBJ2-1
cdr3_aa: ASSLAGGGAFNEQF

cdr3_length: 14
v_call: TRBV7-3
j_call: TRBJ2-1
cdr3_aa: ASSLSTGVSYNEQF

cdr3_length: 13
v_call: TRBV5-1
j_call: TRBJ2-7
cdr3_aa: ASSLAGGNRYEQY

cdr3_length: 14
v_call: TRBV24-1
j_call: TRBJ2-3
cdr3_aa: ATSDPRGYGTDTQY

cdr3_length: 15
v_call: TRBV5-6
j_call: TRBJ2-2
cdr3_aa: ASSFGLGLTNTGELF

cdr3_length: 15
v_call: TRBV19
j_call: TRBJ1-5
cdr3_aa: ASSPQLGGGQNQPQH

cdr3_length: 13
v_call: TRBV20-1
j_call: TRBJ1-5
cdr3_aa: SAIDPIQANQPQH

cdr3_length: 11
v_call: TRBV10-3
j_call: TRBJ1-1
cdr3_aa: AARMAEGAEAF

cdr3_length: 13
v_call: TRBV5-1
j_call: TRBJ2-6
cdr3_aa: ASSPTGAGANVLT

cdr3_length: 14
v_call: TRBV19
j_call: TRBJ2-7
cdr3_aa: ASSKSQGAGSYEQY

cdr3_length: 11
v_call: TRBV6-1
j_call: TRBJ1-5
cdr3_aa: ASSDRPNQPQH

cdr3_length: 10
v_call: TRBV12-3/TRBV12-4
j_call: TRBJ2-5
cdr3_aa: ASSLGFGTQY

cdr3_length: 13
v_call: TRBV7-8
j_call: TRBJ2-3
cdr3_aa: ASSPQLASTDTQY

cdr3_length: 12
v_call: TRBV10-2
j_call: TRBJ1-1
cdr3_aa: ASSEGAGNTEAF

cdr3_length: 11
v_call: TRBV7-9
j_call: TRBJ2-5
cdr3_aa: ASSLSTEETQY

cdr3_length: 14
v_call: TRBV1
j_call: TRBJ2-1
cdr3_aa: TSSQNSGGTYNEQF

cdr3_length: 13
v_call: TRBV19
j_call: TRBJ2-7
cdr3_aa: ASSTGQGGISEQY

cdr3_length: 12
v_call: TRBV10-3
j_call: TRBJ1-1
cdr3_aa: AISESEGVTEAF

cdr3_length: 14
v_call: TRBV10-1
j_call: TRBJ2-5
cdr3_aa: ASSESPAGGQETQY

cdr3_length: 13
v_call: TRBV5-1
j_call: TRBJ2-5
cdr3_aa: ASIRTSGSQETQY

cdr3_length: 11
v_call: TRBV10-3
j_call: TRBJ1-3
cdr3_aa: AIRPGTGDTIY

cdr3_length: 13
v_call: TRBV19
j_call: TRBJ1-5
cdr3_aa: ASTHRRGGSQPQH